The rows below give T cell receptor beta chains drawn from one sample of a study of T cell changes during pregnancy in multiple sclerosis. The assay was immunoSEQ multiplex PCR, and TCRdb's table has in-frame clones only and misses some. The data contain about 70,000 clones, less than 95% of them singletons. The specimen was peripheral blood, collected in the third trimester of pregnancy. All receptors come from a female donor with multiple sclerosis, enrolled in a pregnancy study. Both conserved end residues are part of each CDR3. The order of the fields is CDR3 length, clone size, D gene, V gene, J gene, CDR3 protein, CDR3 DNA. D genes are given only for firm matches. Size values are once, few and many counts, or a class for expanded clones, and some rows have none.

14	-	-	TRBV6-5	TRBJ1-4	CASKTGGAGEKLFF	TGTGCCAGCAAAACCGGGGGGGCTGGAGAAAAACTGTTTTTT
14	-	-	TRBV6-5	TRBJ1-2	CASSWRGLNYGYTF	TGTGCCAGCAGTTGGCGGGGATTAAACTATGGCTACACCTTC
15	-	-	TRBV4-3	TRBJ2-2	CASSLVSGEPGELFF	TGCGCCAGCAGCCTAGTCTCCGGGGAGCCCGGGGAGCTGTTTTTT
15	-	-	TRBV19	TRBJ2-7	CASSSWGLDSYEQYF	TGTGCCAGTTCTAGCTGGGGGCTAGACTCCTACGAGCAGTACTTC
15	-	TRBD1	TRBV5-4	TRBJ2-7	CASHRGQGAIDEQYF	TGTGCCAGCCACAGGGGACAGGGGGCTATAGACGAGCAGTACTTC
16	-	TRBD2	TRBV14	TRBJ2-7	CASSPLTSGGLYEQYF	TGTGCCAGCAGCCCCTTGACTAGCGGGGGACTTTACGAGCAGTACTTC
13	-	TRBD1	TRBV11-3	TRBJ1-1	CASSLDGNRGAFF	TGTGCCAGCAGCTTAGATGGTAACAGGGGAGCTTTCTTT
15	-	TRBD1	TRBV2	TRBJ2-2	CASSPTGGGAGELFF	TGTGCCAGCAGCCCGACAGGGGGTGGGGCCGGGGAGCTGTTTTTT
15	-	TRBD2	TRBV30	TRBJ2-5	CAWSSAGGWLETQYF	TGTGCCTGGAGTTCAGCGGGGGGTTGGCTGGAGACCCAGTACTTC
15	once	-	TRBV6-5	TRBJ1-2	CASSLYRSSTYGYTF	TGTGCCAGCAGTTTATACAGGTCTTCGACCTATGGCTACACCTTC
11	-	-	TRBV7-2	TRBJ2-5	CASSSGETQYF	TGTGCCAGCAGCTCAGGAGAGACCCAGTACTTC
14	-	-	TRBV12-5	TRBJ2-7	CASGKVGTDYEQYF	TGTGCTAGTGGCAAGGTGGGTACAGACTACGAGCAGTACTTC
14	-	-	TRBV4-1	TRBJ2-5	CASSQDGARETQYF	TGCGCCAGCAGCCAAGATGGGGCGCGGGAGACCCAGTACTTC
15	-	TRBD1	TRBV9	TRBJ1-3	CASGDRGQAGNTIYF	TGTGCCAGCGGGGACAGGGGGCAAGCTGGAAACACCATATATTTT
15	-	TRBD2	TRBV4-2	TRBJ2-3	CASSQELAGVDTQYF	TGTGCCAGCAGCCAAGAACTAGCGGGGGTAGATACGCAGTATTTT
15	-	-	TRBV6-5	TRBJ1-6	CASSRDSSYNSPLHF	TGTGCCAGCAGTCGTGACAGCTCCTATAATTCACCCCTCCACTTT
12	-	-	TRBV19	TRBJ2-7	CASSTLSYEQYF	TGTGCCAGTAGTACCCTTTCCTACGAGCAGTACTTC
15	-	TRBD2	TRBV5-4	TRBJ2-1	CASSLGLAGGTVQFF	TGTGCCAGCAGCTTGGGGCTAGCGGGGGGGACCGTGCAGTTCTTC
12	-	-	TRBV7-8	TRBJ2-1	CASSSFGHEQFF	TGTGCCAGCAGCTCCTTTGGGCATGAGCAGTTCTTC
13	-	TRBD1	TRBV6-5	TRBJ1-1	CASRGTENTEAFF	TGTGCCAGCCGGGGGACAGAGAACACTGAAGCTTTCTTT
14	-	-	TRBV5-4	TRBJ1-3	CASSFRGGGNTIYF	TGTGCCAGCAGCTTTAGAGGGGGTGGAAACACCATATATTTT
17	-	-	TRBV10-2	TRBJ2-5	CASSEYRGGLRGETQYF	TGCGCCAGCAGTGAGTATCGCGGCGGGCTACGCGGGGAGACCCAGTACTTC
16	-	TRBD1	TRBV19	TRBJ2-5	CASSATGGSIQETQYF	TGTGCCAGTAGTGCGACAGGGGGTTCAATCCAAGAGACCCAGTACTTC
14	-	-	TRBV6-1	TRBJ1-5	CASMLAGGNQPQHF	TGTGCCAGCATGTTGGCAGGGGGCAATCAGCCCCAGCATTTT